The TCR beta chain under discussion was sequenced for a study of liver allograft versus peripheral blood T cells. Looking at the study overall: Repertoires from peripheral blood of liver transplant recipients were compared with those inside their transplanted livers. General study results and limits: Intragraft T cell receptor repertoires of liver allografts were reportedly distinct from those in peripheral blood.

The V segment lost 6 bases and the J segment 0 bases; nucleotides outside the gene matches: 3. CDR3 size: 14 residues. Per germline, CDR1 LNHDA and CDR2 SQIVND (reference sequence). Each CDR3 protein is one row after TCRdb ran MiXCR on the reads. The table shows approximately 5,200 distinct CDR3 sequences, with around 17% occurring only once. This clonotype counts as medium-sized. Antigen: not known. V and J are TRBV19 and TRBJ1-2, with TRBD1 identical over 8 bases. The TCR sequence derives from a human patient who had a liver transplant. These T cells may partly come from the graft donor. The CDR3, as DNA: TGTGCCAGTAGCTGGACAGGGACTAACTATGGCTACACCTTC. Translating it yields CASSWTGTNYGYTF.